This passage covers 15 T cell receptor beta chains from one sample sequenced in a study of blood T cell repertoires in COVID-19. The method was immunoSEQ multiplex PCR; TCRdb's version includes in-frame clones alone and lacks a portion of them. The sample has 150,000 to 200,000 clones; 81% are singletons. The sample comprised peripheral blood. All receptors come from a woman older than 75 with COVID-19, enrolled during active disease.

This rearrangement joins TRBV6-2 or TRBV6-3 to TRBJ2-5; 7 positions agree with TRBD1. V shed 4 bases and J 1 base; nucleotides not matched to a gene: 3. CDR3 length: 14 amino acids. Germline CDR1 is MNHEY and CDR2 is SVGEGT. The CDR3 nucleotides read TGTGCCAGCAGTTCTGGGACAGCCCAAGAGACCCAGTACTTC. It encodes CASSSGTAQETQYF.

The chain employs TRBV9 and TRBJ2-3; TRBD2 matches 11 bases. The germline gives CDR1 SGDLS, CDR2 YYNGEE. CDR3 length equals 16 residues. V shed 1 base and J 1 base; nucleotides not matched to a gene: 2. CDR3 sequence: CASSVLGLAGTDTQYF. Written as DNA, the CDR3 is TGTGCCAGCAGCGTACTGGGACTAGCGGGCACAGATACGCAGTATTTT.

The chain carries TRBV5-4 and TRBJ2-1; D remains unclear. In germline, CDR1 is SGHNT, CDR2 YYREEE (reference sequence). The CDR3 sequence is 11 residues long. The V gene lost 6 bases and the J gene lost 5 bases, with 6 bases spanning the gap. The DNA of the CDR3 is TGTGCCAGCATACAGAACAATGAGCAGTTCTTC. Residues: CASIQNNEQFF.

The chain employs TRBV4-1 and TRBJ2-5; D remains ambiguous. Trimming removed 1 base from V and 0 bases from J, with 6 bases in between. CDR3 size: 14 residues. Per the germline V gene, CDR1 is MGHRA and CDR2 is YSYEKL. This CDR3 reads CASSQGQDQETQYF. In nucleotides, the CDR3 is TGCGCCAGCAGCCAAGGTCAGGACCAAGAGACCCAGTACTTC.

The J gene is TRBJ2-5, the V gene TRBV18; possibly TRBD1 for D (5 bases). Germline V gene sequence: CDR1 KGHSH, CDR2 LQKENI. The V and J ends lost 5 bases and 5 bases respectively, with 9 bases between them. This CDR3 has 12 amino acids. The CDR3 nucleotides are TGTGCCAGCTCATCCCAGGGCGAGACCCAGTACTTC. Its protein product is CASSSQGETQYF.

The CDR3 coding sequence is TGTGCCAGCAGGGGACAGGGGATCGGGGAGCTGTTTTTT. As protein: CASRGQGIGELFF. The chain employs TRBV9 and TRBJ2-2; the match to TRBD1 covers 10 bases. The CDR3 totals 13 residues. Germline CDR1 SGDLS, CDR2 YYNGEE. Trimming removed 5 bases from V and 7 bases from J; junction bases left unmatched: 2. Combining the CDR3 with reference TRBV9 and TRBJ2-2 gives the whole variable domain DSGVTQTPKHLITATGQRVTLRCSPRSGDLSVYWYQQSLDQGLQFLIQYYNGEERAKGNILERFSAQQFPDLHSELNLSSLELGDSALYFCASRGQGIGELFFGEGSRLTVL.

V gene TRBV27 combines with J gene TRBJ1-6, with a weak D call TRBD1 (5 bases). This CDR3 has 16 residues. Trimming removed 8 bases at V and 5 bases at J, with 19 bases between. Germline CDR1 is MNHEY and CDR2 is SMNVEV (reference sequence). CDR3 nucleotide sequence: TGTGCCAGCCAGAAAAGGACGGGGACTGATAATTCACCCCTCCACTTT. Amino acid sequence: CASQKRTGTDNSPLHF.

The V call is TRBV2, the J call TRBJ2-6; TRBD1 might be the D (5 bases). V lost 5 bases and J 0 bases, leaving 8 bases between the germline ends. Germline CDR1 SNHLY, CDR2 FYNNEI. There are 15 residues in the CDR3. In DNA form, the CDR3 reads TGTGCCAGCAGTCTCAGGGTCTCTGGGGCCAACGTCCTGACTTTC. It encodes CASSLRVSGANVLTF.

The chain employs TRBV7-3 and TRBJ2-3; 11 nucleotides agree with TRBD2. Unmatched junction bases numbered 7, after V lost 5 bases and J lost 6 bases. CDR1 is SGHTA and CDR2 is FQGTGA in the germline V gene. The CDR3 totals 15 residues. The CDR3 bases are TGTGCCAGCAGCAATAGCGGGGGGGCTTTGGATACGCAGTATTTT. Its translation is CASSNSGGALDTQYF. The full variable domain, its missing parts supplied by reference TRBV7-3 and TRBJ2-3, is GAGVSQTPSNKVTEKGKYVELRCDPISGHTALYWYRQSLGQGPEFLIYFQGTGAADDSGLPNDRFFAVRPEGSVSTLKIQRTERGDSAVYLCASSNSGGALDTQYFGPGTRLTVL.

V and J are TRBV5-1 and TRBJ1-4, with 7 bases fitting TRBD1. J gave up 5 bases and V 4 bases, and 8 bases lay outside the gene matches. The CDR3 length is 15 residues. Germline assignment: CDR1 SGHRS and CDR2 YFSETQ. The CDR3 DNA follows: TGCGCCAGCAGCCCAAGGAACAGGGGAAATGAAAAACTGTTTTTT. Translated, it gives CASSPRNRGNEKLFF. The whole variable domain, remainder taken from reference TRBV5-1 and TRBJ1-4, is KAGVTQTPRYLIKTRGQQVTLSCSPISGHRSVSWYQQTPGQGLQFLFEYFSETQRNKGNFPGRFSGRQFSNSRSEMNVSTLELGDSALYLCASSPRNRGNEKLFFGSGTQLSVL.

The chain uses TRBV28 and TRBJ1-5, with 10 bases aligning to TRBD1. V was clipped by 4 bases and J by 4 bases; unmatched bases: 7. This CDR3 spans 16 amino acids. CDR1 and CDR2 from the germline V gene are MDHEN and SYDVKM. CDR3 coding DNA: TGTGCCAGCAGTTCCCGGGACAGGGGAGAGAATCAGCCCCAGCATTTT. It is translated as CASSSRDRGENQPQHF.

The chain links TRBV28 to TRBJ2-5; possibly TRBD1 for D (6 bases). Germline loops: CDR1 MDHEN, CDR2 SYDVKM. The CDR3 extends over 14 amino acids. Trimming removed 4 bases at V and 0 bases at J, with 9 bases between. The CDR3 is CASSYRDNQETQYF. CDR3 nucleotide sequence: TGTGCCAGCAGTTACCGGGACAACCAAGAGACCCAGTACTTC. Drawing the rest from reference TRBV28 and TRBJ2-5, the complete variable domain is DVKVTQSSRYLVKRTGEKVFLECVQDMDHENMFWYRQDPGLGLRLIYFSYDVKMKEKGDIPEGYSVSREKKERFSLILESASTNQTSMYLCASSYRDNQETQYFGPGTRLLVL.

The chain employs TRBV10-3 and TRBJ1-2; 8 bases are shared with TRBD1. Germline V gene sequence: CDR1 ENHRY, CDR2 SYGVKD. The CDR3 runs to 15 residues. V was pared by 0 bases and J by 5 bases, with 5 bases of the junction left unmatched. CDR3 bases: TGTGCCATCAGTGAGTCGTCAGGGGGCGTTTATGGCTACACCTTC. Translation gives CAISESSGGVYGYTF.

The chain links TRBV6-2 or TRBV6-3 to TRBJ1-2; D unresolved. CDR1 is MNHEY, CDR2 SVGEGT, per germline. V was cut by 5 bases and J by 7 bases, with 14 bases left in between. The CDR3 totals 13 residues. CDR3 sequence (DNA): TGTGCCAGCAGTCAGGTACTAGCAGCTGGCTACACCTTC. It encodes CASSQVLAAGYTF.

This clone was detected only a few times. The rearrangement joins TRBV7-9 to TRBJ1-3; D unclear. Trimming left V 5 bases short and J 0 bases short, with 14 bases between. The CDR3 has 16 residues. Germline lookup yields CDR1 SEHNR and CDR2 FQNEAQ (reference sequence). Written as DNA, the CDR3 is TGTGCCAGCAGCGGACTCCGGACCCCCTCTGGAAACACCATATATTTT. Translating it yields CASSGLRTPSGNTIYF. Together with reference TRBV7-9 and TRBJ1-3, the CDR3 gives the full variable domain: DTGVSQNPRHKITKRGQNVTFRCDPISEHNRLYWYRQTLGQGPEFLTYFQNEAQLEKSRLLSDRFSAERPKGSFSTLEIQRTEQGDSAMYLCASSGLRTPSGNTIYFGEGSWLTVV.